This TCR beta chain was sequenced for a study of T cells after yellow fever vaccination. About the research overall: Each low-cell-number fraction was prepared by means of SMART-Seq v4 Ultra Low Input. Study outcomes and limitations: The secondary response peaked faster, at day 5 versus 15, but was weaker.

This clonotype was seen once. No antigen is known for it. A 5'RACE template-switching step, the method used to make TCR cDNA, added a universal primer site and UMIs. Via MiXCR, TCRdb re-called the 5' RACE reads, giving one row per CDR3 protein. Here the sample spans 300,000 to 400,000 distinct CDR3 sequences, around 13% being singletons. Germline values: CDR1 MNHNY, CDR2 SVGAGI (reference sequence). Between the trimmed V and J ends, which lost 0 bases and 6 bases, there was a span of 11 bases. The CDR3 sequence is 15 residues long. The V gene is TRBV6-6, the J gene TRBJ1-4; D is ambiguous. The TCR sequence derives from a man between 18 and 35 years old who received the YFV17D yellow fever vaccine. The sample in question was CD4+ T cells sorted from PBMCs, obtained 15 days after the yellow fever booster vaccination. As DNA, the CDR3 is TGTGCCAGCAGTTACTCGAGGCCCCGGGATGAAAAACTGTTTTTT. Protein product: CASSYSRPRDEKLFF.